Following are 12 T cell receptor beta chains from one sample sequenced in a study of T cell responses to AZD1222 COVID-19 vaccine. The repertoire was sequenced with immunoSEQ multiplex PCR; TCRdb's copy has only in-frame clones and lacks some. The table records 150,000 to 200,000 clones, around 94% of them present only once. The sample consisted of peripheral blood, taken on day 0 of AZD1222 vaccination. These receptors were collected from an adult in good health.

CDR3 nucleotides: TGTGCCAGCAGCTGGAATCAGGGAGCTCCTGAAGCTTTCTTT. It yields the protein CASSWNQGAPEAFF. This chain uses TRBV5-8 with TRBJ1-1; weak D call: TRBD1 (5 bases). CDR1 is SGHTS, CDR2 YDEGEE, per germline. Deletions cut 3 bases from V and 6 bases from J, with 15 bases between. The CDR3 spans 14 residues.

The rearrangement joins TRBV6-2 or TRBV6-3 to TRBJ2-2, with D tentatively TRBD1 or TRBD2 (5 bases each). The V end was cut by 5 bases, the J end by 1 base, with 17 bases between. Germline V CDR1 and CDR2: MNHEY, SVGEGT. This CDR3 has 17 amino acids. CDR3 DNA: TGTGCCAGCAGTCAACGAGGGGCCAAAATGAACACCGGGGAGCTGTTTTTT. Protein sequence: CASSQRGAKMNTGELFF.

CDR3 in amino acids: CASSYSRGSRSPLHF. In DNA, the CDR3 is TGTGCCAGCAGTTACTCCAGGGGGTCTCGGTCACCCCTCCACTTT. The chain joins TRBV6-5 to TRBJ1-6, with 7 bases identical to TRBD1. Germline CDR1 reads MNHEY; CDR2 reads SVGAGI. The CDR3 contains 15 residues. Trimming at V came to 0 bases and at J to 10 bases, leaving 6 bases not matched to a gene.

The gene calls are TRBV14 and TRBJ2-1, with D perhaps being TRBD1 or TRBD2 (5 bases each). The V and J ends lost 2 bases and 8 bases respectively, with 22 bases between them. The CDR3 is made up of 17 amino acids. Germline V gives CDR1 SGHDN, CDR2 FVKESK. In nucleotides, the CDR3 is TGTGCCAGCAGCCAAAGGGTGGGGACCGGGATCTTGGATGAGCAGTTCTTC. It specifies CASSQRVGTGILDEQFF.

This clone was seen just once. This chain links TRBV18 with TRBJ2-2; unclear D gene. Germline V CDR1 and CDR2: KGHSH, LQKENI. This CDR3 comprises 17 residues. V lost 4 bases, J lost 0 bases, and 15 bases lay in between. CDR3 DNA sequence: TGTGCCAGCTCACTTCAGGAAATCTTGACGAACACCGGGGAGCTGTTTTTT. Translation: CASSLQEILTNTGELFF.

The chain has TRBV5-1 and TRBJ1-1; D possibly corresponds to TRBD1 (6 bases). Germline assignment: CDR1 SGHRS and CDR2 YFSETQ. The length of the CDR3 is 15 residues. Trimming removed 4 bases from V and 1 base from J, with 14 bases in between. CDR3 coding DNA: TGCGCCAGCAGCCCAGCTCCGGGACAGAACACTGAAGCTTTCTTT. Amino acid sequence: CASSPAPGQNTEAFF.

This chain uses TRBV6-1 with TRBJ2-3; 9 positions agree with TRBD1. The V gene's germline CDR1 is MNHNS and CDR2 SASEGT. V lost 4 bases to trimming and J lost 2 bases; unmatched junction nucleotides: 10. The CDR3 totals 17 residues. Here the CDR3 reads CASSAEVGTGITDTQYF. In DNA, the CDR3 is TGTGCCAGCAGTGCAGAAGTCGGGACAGGGATCACAGATACGCAGTATTTT.

The CDR3 region has the DNA TGTGCCAGCAGCCAAGGGGTAGGATTCACCACAGATACGCAGTATTTT. Residues: CASSQGVGFTTDTQYF. The V gene is TRBV4-2, the J gene TRBJ2-3; D gene ambiguous. Per germline, CDR1 LGHNA and CDR2 YNFKEQ. V lost 1 base and J lost 2, with 13 bases in between. There are 16 residues in the CDR3.

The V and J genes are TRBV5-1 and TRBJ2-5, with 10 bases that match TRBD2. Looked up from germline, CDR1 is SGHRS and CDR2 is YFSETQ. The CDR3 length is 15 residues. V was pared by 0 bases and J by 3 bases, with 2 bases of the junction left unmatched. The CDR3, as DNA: TGCGCCAGCAGCTTGGGAACTAGCGGGGAAGAGACCCAGTACTTC. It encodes CASSLGTSGEETQYF.

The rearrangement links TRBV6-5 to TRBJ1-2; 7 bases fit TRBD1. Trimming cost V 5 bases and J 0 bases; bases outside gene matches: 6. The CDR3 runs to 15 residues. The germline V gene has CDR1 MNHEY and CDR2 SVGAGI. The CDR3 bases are TGTGCCAGCAGTAACCCGACAGGGCCTAACTATGGCTACACCTTC. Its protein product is CASSNPTGPNYGYTF.

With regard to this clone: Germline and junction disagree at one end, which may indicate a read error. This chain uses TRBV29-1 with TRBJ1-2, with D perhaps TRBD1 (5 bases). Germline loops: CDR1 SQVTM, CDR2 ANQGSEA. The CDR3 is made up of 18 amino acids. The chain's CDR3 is CSVEWSSAGFTIPYVYTF. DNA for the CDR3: TGCAGCGTTGAATGGTCGTCTGCAGGGTTCACTATCCCCTATGTCTACACCTTC.

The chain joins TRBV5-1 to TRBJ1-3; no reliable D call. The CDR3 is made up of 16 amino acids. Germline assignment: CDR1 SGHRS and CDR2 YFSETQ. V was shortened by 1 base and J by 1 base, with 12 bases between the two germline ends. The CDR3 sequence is CASSLRGLLSGNTIYF. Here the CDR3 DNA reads TGCGCCAGCAGCTTGAGAGGACTACTTTCTGGAAACACCATATATTTT.